Presented here are 26 T cell receptor beta chains from one specimen sequenced in a study of OX40 agonist ivuxolimab in advanced cancers. Clones were sequenced by immunoSEQ multiplex PCR, and TCRdb holds only the in-frame ones, with some missing. The table lists 30,000 to 40,000 clones, roughly 89% of them singletons. The source was CD4+ or CD8+ T cells sorted from blood, collected in a trial of the OX40 agonist ivuxolimab. All receptors come from an adult with an advanced solid tumor such as melanoma, head and neck, liver or kidney cancer.

Here the CDR3 reads CASSFSSYEQYF. In DNA form, the CDR3 reads TGTGCCAGCAGTTTCAGCTCCTACGAGCAGTACTTC. This chain links TRBV27 with TRBJ2-7; no clear D gene. The CDR3 length is 12 residues. The V gene lost 3 bases and the J gene lost 0 bases, with 3 bases spanning the gap. Germline V gives CDR1 MNHEY, CDR2 SMNVEV (reference sequence).

The V gene is TRBV5-1, the J gene TRBJ2-7, with D perhaps assigned TRBD1 or TRBD2 (5 bases each). This CDR3 region has 15 residues. The V and J ends lost 7 bases and 2 bases respectively, with 19 bases between them. Germline V gene lookup returns CDR1 SGHRS and CDR2 YFSETQ. In DNA, the CDR3 is TGCGCCAGCGCCCCATTTACCGGGGCTACCTACGAGCAGTACTTC. Its protein is CASAPFTGATYEQYF.

J is TRBJ2-3 and V is TRBV19; D uncertain. Germline CDR1 reads LNHDA; CDR2 reads SQIVND (reference sequence). The length of the CDR3 is 12 residues. Trimming shortened V by 5 bases and J by 1 base, and 4 bases separated the two germline ends. Here the CDR3 reads CASSQGTDTQYF. CDR3 nucleotides: TGTGCCAGTAGTCAGGGCACAGATACGCAGTATTTT.

In this sample, this clone is medium-sized. J is TRBJ2-2 and V is TRBV2, with D maybe TRBD1 (6 bases). In germline, CDR1 is SNHLY, CDR2 FYNNEI. With 3 bases removed from V and 0 bases from J, the gap between germline ends came to 8 bases. The CDR3 runs 15 residues. The CDR3 here is CASSEDSPNTGELFF. The CDR3 nucleotides read TGTGCCAGCAGTGAGGACAGCCCGAACACCGGGGAGCTGTTTTTT.

J is TRBJ2-7 and V is TRBV28, with a weak D call TRBD2 (6 bases). CDR3 length: 16 residues. The ends were cut back, 8 bases at V and 2 bases at J, with 22 bases in the middle. Germline CDR1 reads MDHEN; CDR2 reads SYDVKM. The CDR3 spells CASVKRSRGSTYEQYF. In DNA, the CDR3 is TGTGCCAGCGTTAAAAGGTCCCGGGGGTCAACCTACGAGCAGTACTTC. The entire variable domain, with the rest obtained from reference TRBV28 and TRBJ2-7, is as follows: DVKVTQSSRYLVKRTGEKVFLECVQDMDHENMFWYRQDPGLGLRLIYFSYDVKMKEKGDIPEGYSVSREKKERFSLILESASTNQTSMYLCASVKRSRGSTYEQYFGPGTRLTVT.

This chain connects TRBV29-1 to TRBJ1-2; TRBD1 is a possible D gene (5 bases). In germline, CDR1 is SQVTM, CDR2 ANQGSEA. V was trimmed by 4 bases and J by 4 bases, leaving 10 bases between them. CDR3 length: 12 residues. CDR3 DNA sequence: TGCAGCGTTGCTGGAGGGGCCTATGGCTACACCTTC. Amino acid sequence: CSVAGGAYGYTF.

V and J are TRBV6-5 and TRBJ1-1; the D gene is possibly TRBD1 (5 bases). V lost 2 bases, J lost 9 bases, and 13 bases lay in between. The CDR3 extends over 13 amino acids. Looked up from germline, CDR1 is MNHEY and CDR2 is SVGAGI. This chain's CDR3 is CASSYSDSIQAFF. In DNA form, the CDR3 reads TGTGCCAGCAGTTACAGCGACAGCATCCAAGCTTTCTTT.

The rearrangement joins TRBV19 to TRBJ2-7, with TRBD1 identical over 9 bases. Germline-derived CDR1 and CDR2 are LNHDA and SQIVND (reference sequence). This CDR3 has 15 residues. J gave up 0 bases and V 3 bases, and 3 bases lay outside the gene matches. The CDR3: CASSIGTGLSYEQYF. The CDR3 coding sequence is TGTGCCAGTAGTATCGGGACAGGGCTCTCCTACGAGCAGTACTTC.

J is TRBJ1-2 and V is TRBV5-4; the match to TRBD1 covers 9 bases. This CDR3 is built from 15 residues. Losses at the gene ends were 4 bases for V and 5 bases for J; bases not matched to a gene: 9. Per the germline V gene, CDR1 is SGHNT and CDR2 is YYREEE (reference sequence). CDR3 DNA sequence: TGTGCCAGCAGCGGAGGGACAGGGTTCGGGTATGGCTACACCTTC. Translation: CASSGGTGFGYGYTF.

The rearrangement uses TRBV15 and TRBJ2-1; D may be TRBD2 (5 bases). CDR3 length equals 16 residues. Looked up from germline, CDR1 is LNHNV and CDR2 is YYDKDF (reference sequence). The V gene lost 2 bases and the J gene lost 3 bases, with 14 bases spanning the gap. As DNA, the CDR3 is TGTGCCACCAGCAGATCCAGCGCGGGTGTCTACAATGAGCAGTTCTTC. Protein sequence: CATSRSSAGVYNEQFF.

The V and J genes are TRBV19 and TRBJ1-1; D not resolved. This CDR3 is 16 amino acids long. Germline-derived CDR1 and CDR2 are LNHDA and SQIVND (reference sequence). The V end was cut by 1 base, the J end by 0 bases, with 12 bases between. In nucleotides, the CDR3 is TGTGCCAGTAGTATAGGTGCAGGTCTGTTGAACACTGAAGCTTTCTTT. This gives the protein CASSIGAGLLNTEAFF.

This chain uses TRBV30 with TRBJ2-7; TRBD2 matches 14 bases. This CDR3 is built from 13 residues. Per the germline V gene, CDR1 is GTSNPN and CDR2 is SVGIG (reference sequence). With 4 bases clipped from V and 7 bases from J, the junction kept 3 bases outside the gene matches. CDR3 in amino acids: CAWTRTSGREQYF. As DNA, the CDR3 is TGTGCCTGGACCCGGACTAGCGGGAGGGAGCAGTACTTC.

The chain couples TRBV7-8 to TRBJ2-7; 8 bases line up with TRBD2. Germline values: CDR1 SGHVS, CDR2 FQNEAQ. The CDR3 contains 14 residues. The V segment lost 3 bases and the J segment 3 bases; nucleotides outside the gene matches: 4. CDR3 residues: CASSLTAGDYEQYF. The CDR3 DNA follows: TGTGCCAGCAGCTTGACAGCGGGGGACTACGAGCAGTACTTC.

The gene calls are TRBV6-5 and TRBJ1-3, with a tentative D call TRBD1 (6 bases). The V gene's germline CDR1 is MNHEY and CDR2 SVGAGI. There are 15 residues in the CDR3. The germline V and J ends were trimmed by 4 bases and 8 bases, with 18 bases remaining between them. The CDR3, as DNA: TGTGCCAGCAGTTCGACGGGACACCCAAGGGACACCATATATTTT. The encoded protein is CASSSTGHPRDTIYF.

V usage is TRBV5-6 and J usage is TRBJ2-1, with TRBD2 matching over 9 bases. J was trimmed by 8 bases and V by 0 bases; bases with no gene match: 12. The germline V gene has CDR1 SGHDT and CDR2 YYEEEE. The CDR3 extends over 17 amino acids. CDR3 amino acids: CASSLDLSGRGTDEQFF. CDR3 DNA sequence: TGTGCCAGCAGCTTGGACCTTAGCGGGAGAGGAACGGATGAGCAGTTCTTC. The full variable domain, with the rest looked up from reference TRBV5-6 and TRBJ2-1, is DAGVTQSPTHLIKTRGQQVTLRCSPKSGHDTVSWYQQALGQGPQFIFQYYEEEERQRGNFPDRFSGHQFPNYSSELNVNALLLGDSALYLCASSLDLSGRGTDEQFFGPGTRLTVL.

The chain links TRBV7-9 to TRBJ1-2; unclear D gene. CDR3 length: 15 residues. The V gene's germline CDR1 is SEHNR and CDR2 FQNEAQ (reference sequence). V lost 5 bases and J lost 4, with 17 bases in between. The CDR3 loop is CASSPKGGPIYGYTF. The DNA for the CDR3 is TGTGCCAGCAGCCCAAAGGGAGGGCCCATCTATGGCTACACCTTC.

The chain recombines TRBV5-1 with TRBJ2-3, with D possibly matching TRBD2 (6 bases). The CDR3 runs 14 residues. V was shortened by 7 bases and J by 0 bases, with 12 bases between the two germline ends. Germline V gene data show CDR1 as SGHRS and CDR2 as YFSETQ. CDR3 nucleotides: TGCGCCAGCGATGTGGGGGGTAGCACAGATACGCAGTATTTT. Its protein is CASDVGGSTDTQYF. The variable domain in full, with the rest retrieved from reference TRBV5-1 and TRBJ2-3, is KAGVTQTPRYLIKTRGQQVTLSCSPISGHRSVSWYQQTPGQGLQFLFEYFSETQRNKGNFPGRFSGRQFSNSRSEMNVSTLELGDSALYLCASDVGGSTDTQYFGPGTRLTVL.

The rearrangement links TRBV7-9 to TRBJ2-1, with TRBD2 matching 8 bases. The trim removed 4 bases at V and 8 bases at J, leaving 4 bases unmatched. The CDR3 has 13 residues. Germline V gene data show CDR1 as SEHNR and CDR2 as FQNEAQ (reference sequence). This CDR3 is CASSSGLGHEQFF. The DNA of the CDR3 is TGTGCCAGCAGCTCGGGACTAGGCCATGAGCAGTTCTTC.

J is TRBJ2-1 and V is TRBV19; no clear D. There are 15 residues in the CDR3. Germline V gene lookup returns CDR1 LNHDA and CDR2 SQIVND (reference sequence). The germline V and J ends were trimmed by 5 bases and 0 bases, with 11 bases remaining between them. CDR3 DNA: TGTGCCAGTAGTCTTACATGGGACTCCTACAATGAGCAGTTCTTC. Amino acid sequence: CASSLTWDSYNEQFF.

This chain joins TRBV9 and TRBJ2-7; D ambiguous. V was trimmed by 0 bases and J by 2 bases, leaving 12 bases between them. This CDR3 comprises 15 residues. The germline gives CDR1 SGDLS, CDR2 YYNGEE. DNA for the CDR3: TGTGCCAGCAGCGTAGGCAGGAACCCCACCTACGAGCAGTACTTC. It codes for CASSVGRNPTYEQYF.

This clone was recorded many times. V is TRBV5-8 and J is TRBJ2-5, with D unclear. V lost 0 bases to trimming and J lost 5 bases, with 14 bases between them. The CDR3 sequence is 15 residues long. Germline V gene sequence: CDR1 SGHTS, CDR2 YDEGEE. Written as DNA, the CDR3 is TGTGCCAGCAGCTTGGAGGGCCAAGGGCGGGAGACCCAGTACTTC. Its translation is CASSLEGQGRETQYF.

The V call is TRBV5-4, the J call TRBJ1-1; no clear D gene. The length of the CDR3 is 13 residues. CDR1 and CDR2 from the germline V gene are SGHNT and YYREEE (reference sequence). With 2 bases removed from V and 2 bases from J, the gap between germline ends came to 7 bases. The CDR3 sequence is CASSFSGNTEAFF. The CDR3 bases are TGTGCCAGCAGCTTTTCAGGAAACACTGAAGCTTTCTTT.

A single count supports this clone. This rearrangement joins TRBV5-4 to TRBJ2-5, with 8 bases identical to TRBD2. This CDR3 contains 15 residues. CDR1 and CDR2 from the germline V gene are SGHNT and YYREEE (reference sequence). V was pared by 2 bases and J by 1 base, with 4 bases of the junction left unmatched. The CDR3 coding sequence is TGTGCCAGCAGCTTCGGGGGGGGGTCCCAAGAGACCCAGTACTTC. Protein product: CASSFGGGSQETQYF.

V and J are TRBV20-1 and TRBJ1-2; the D is unclear. V was pared by 3 bases and J by 4 bases, with 6 bases between. The CDR3 is 11 amino acids. CDR1 is DFQATT and CDR2 is SNEGSKA in the germline V gene (reference sequence). This CDR3 is CSASGLYGYTF. CDR3 bases: TGCAGTGCTAGCGGTCTCTATGGCTACACCTTC.

The CDR3 DNA reads as TGTGCCAGCAGTGTAGTCTGGGGGGTAAACACCGGGGAGCTGTTTTTT. Translating it yields CASSVVWGVNTGELFF. J is TRBJ2-2 and V is TRBV2; tentative D call: TRBD2 (6 bases). V dropped 4 bases and J dropped 2 bases, with 14 bases sitting between them. CDR1 is SNHLY and CDR2 is FYNNEI in the germline V gene. CDR3 length: 16 residues.

This clone was picked up a small number of times. J is TRBJ1-1 and V is TRBV27; the match to TRBD1 covers 8 bases. V shed 4 bases, J shed 7 bases, and the junction held 5 bases outside the gene matches. The germline CDR1 and CDR2 sequences are MNHEY and SMNVEV (reference sequence). This CDR3 spans 13 amino acids. The CDR3 DNA reads TGTGCCAGCAGTTCGACAGGGGTCCTTGAAGCTTTCTTT. It is translated as CASSSTGVLEAFF.